This TCR beta chain was obtained from a study of blood T cell repertoires in COVID-19. Assay used: immunoSEQ multiplex PCR; TCRdb lists only in-frame clones, some missing. The sample comprises about 230,000 clones, 75% to 90% of which are singletons, and around 3.7% rests with the top ten. Germline V lookup: CDR1 MGHRA, CDR2 YSYEKL. This CDR3 has 14 amino acids. V was pared by 4 bases and J by 6 bases, with 12 bases between. Participant age was about 18 to 89 years, and participants resided in 24 US areas. Participants were placed into cohorts based on the clinical history they reported. The V and J genes are TRBV4-1 and TRBJ1-4; tentative D call: TRBD1 (5 bases). Sequencing was done on a sample of PBMCs or T cells enriched from blood (not recorded which). The TCR sequence derives from a woman in her twenties or thirties who had been exposed to COVID-19. This CDR3 is CASSPGRGDEKLFF. Here the CDR3 DNA reads TGCGCCAGCAGCCCGGGGAGGGGCGATGAAAAACTGTTTTTT.